Following are 32 T cell receptor beta chains from one sample sequenced in a study of cytomegalovirus exposure and HLA in healthy donors. Use of 60 Vbeta and 13 Jbeta primers characterized the PCR. Produced via immunoSEQ multiplex PCR; TCRdb's table is partial and in-frame only. The sample contains about 160,000 clones, 75% to 90% of which appear only once. Sample: PBMCs. The receptors originated from a girl aged 2 to 10 in good health and CMV-seropositive.

This clone was counted once. The rearrangement joins TRBV6-1 to TRBJ2-3, with 7 bases fitting TRBD2. J was trimmed by 7 bases and V by 4 bases; bases with no gene match: 20. Germline V gene sequence: CDR1 MNHNS, CDR2 SASEGT. The CDR3 loop spans 18 amino acids. DNA of the CDR3: TGTGCCAGCAGTGTCCTAGCGGTGTTGCTAGGGATTGCTAATACGCAGTATTTT. Protein sequence: CASSVLAVLLGIANTQYF.

The chain has TRBV28 and TRBJ1-4; D not certain. The CDR3 totals 14 residues. The V gene lost 4 bases and the J gene lost 8 bases, with 14 bases spanning the gap. Germline V gene lookup returns CDR1 MDHEN and CDR2 SYDVKM. CDR3 region: CASSWSGVPEKLFF. CDR3 coding DNA: TGTGCCAGCAGTTGGTCCGGGGTACCCGAAAAACTGTTTTTT.

This rearrangement joins TRBV2 to TRBJ2-4; tentatively, D is TRBD2 (6 bases). Trimming took 4 bases from V and 0 from J, leaving 16 bases between them. The germline V gene encodes CDR1 SNHLY and CDR2 FYNNEI. The CDR3 has 17 amino acids. In nucleotides, the CDR3 is TGTGCCAGCAGTGTAACGGGACTGCCCGTAGCCAAAAACATTCAGTACTTC. This gives the protein CASSVTGLPVAKNIQYF.

Here the CDR3 reads CASSRSLLGESDEQYF. CDR3 bases: TGCGCCAGCAGCCGAAGTCTCCTAGGGGAAAGTGACGAGCAGTACTTC. This rearrangement joins TRBV4-1 to TRBJ2-7; weak D call: TRBD1 (5 bases). The CDR3 has 16 amino acids. V was shortened by 4 bases and J by 5 bases, with 21 bases between the two germline ends. CDR1 and CDR2 from the germline V gene are MGHRA and YSYEKL.

The chain is built from TRBV5-4 and TRBJ1-2; TRBD1 matches 9 bases. Germline CDR1 and CDR2: SGHNT and YYREEE (reference sequence). The CDR3 totals 15 residues. With 4 bases clipped from V and 4 bases from J, the junction kept 8 bases outside the gene matches. CDR3 in amino acids: CASSTPSTGGYGYTF. CDR3 sequence (DNA): TGTGCCAGCAGCACCCCGTCGACAGGGGGCTATGGCTACACCTTC. The full variable domain, completed using reference TRBV5-4 and TRBJ1-2, is ETGVTQSPTHLIKTRGQQVTLRCSSQSGHNTVSWYQQALGQGPQFIFQYYREEENGRGNFPPRFSGLQFPNYSSELNVNALELDDSALYLCASSTPSTGGYGYTFGSGTRLTVV.

The genes are TRBV2 and TRBJ1-2; TRBD1 matches at 11 bases. Trimming removed 10 bases from V and 8 bases from J; junction bases left unmatched: 6. This CDR3 comprises 12 residues. Germline assignment: CDR1 SNHLY and CDR2 FYNNEI. DNA of the CDR3: TGTGCCACCGGACAGGGGGCATGGGGCTACACCTTC. Its protein product is CATGQGAWGYTF.

This chain joins TRBV6-6 and TRBJ2-5, with 8 positions matching TRBD1. This CDR3 has 16 residues. Germline CDR1 and CDR2: MNHNY and SVGAGI (reference sequence). V lost 6 bases to trimming and J lost 2 bases; unmatched junction nucleotides: 11. The CDR3 sequence: CASSQLMTGEQETQYF. For the CDR3, the DNA is TGTGCCAGCAGCCAACTAATGACAGGGGAACAAGAGACCCAGTACTTC.

The chain is built from TRBV6-1 and TRBJ1-2; weak D call: TRBD1 (6 bases). CDR3 size: 13 residues. From germline, CDR1 is MNHNS and CDR2 SASEGT. Trimming took 6 bases from V and 8 from J, leaving 16 bases between them. CDR3 loop: CASSLRGGGGYTF. As DNA, the CDR3 is TGTGCCAGCAGCCTAAGGGGGGGTGGCGGCTACACCTTC.

V and J are TRBV30 and TRBJ2-7; maybe TRBD2 (5 bases). CDR1 is GTSNPN, CDR2 SVGIG, per germline (reference sequence). CDR3 length: 15 residues. V lost 0 bases and J lost 2, with 14 bases in between. CDR3 protein: CAWSVKGGYTYEQYF. CDR3 nucleotide sequence: TGTGCCTGGAGTGTTAAGGGCGGGTACACCTACGAGCAGTACTTC.

The chain combines TRBV4-1 with TRBJ1-1; D call uncertain. The CDR3 is 15 amino acids. V was clipped by 1 base and J by 7 bases, with 16 bases between them. Per the germline V gene, CDR1 is MGHRA and CDR2 is YSYEKL. CDR3 residues: CASSQVSGPGGEAFF. The CDR3 DNA follows: TGCGCCAGCAGCCAAGTGAGCGGCCCGGGCGGTGAAGCTTTCTTT.

This clone was recorded only once. The chain uses TRBV6-5 and TRBJ2-7; no definite D call. The CDR3 is made up of 13 amino acids. From germline, CDR1 is MNHEY and CDR2 SVGAGI. V was trimmed by 5 bases and J by 2 bases, leaving 10 bases between them. CDR3 nucleotides: TGTGCCAGCAGTGACACCGGTCCCTACGAGCAGTACTTC. Its protein is CASSDTGPYEQYF.

This clone was recorded once. The rearrangement links TRBV5-1 to TRBJ2-5; a weak D match, TRBD2 (5 bases). Germline V gene data show CDR1 as SGHRS and CDR2 as YFSETQ. The CDR3 spans 11 residues. Trimming shortened V by 5 bases and J by 5 bases, and 7 bases separated the two germline ends. CDR3 region: CASRRGETQYF. CDR3 nucleotide sequence: TGCGCCAGCAGAAGAGGGGAGACCCAGTACTTC.

This clone appeared a single time. The rearrangement links TRBV29-1 to TRBJ2-2; TRBD2 matches at 7 bases. Per the germline V gene, CDR1 is SQVTM and CDR2 is ANQGSEA. This CDR3 has 15 residues. V lost 7 bases, J lost 3 bases, and 11 bases stayed unmatched. CDR3 residues: CSALIAGEYTGELFF. CDR3 DNA: TGCAGCGCCCTAATCGCGGGAGAGTACACCGGGGAGCTGTTTTTT.

The genes are TRBV28 and TRBJ1-3; 8 bases line up with TRBD1. Germline assignment: CDR1 MDHEN and CDR2 SYDVKM. The CDR3 covers 15 residues. The ends lost 5 bases at V and 2 bases at J; junction bases unmatched: 5. The CDR3 DNA reads TGTGCCAGCAGTAGACAGGGGTCGCCTGGAAACACCATATATTTT. Its protein is CASSRQGSPGNTIYF. Full variable domain (remainder filled in from reference TRBV28 and TRBJ1-3): DVKVTQSSRYLVKRTGEKVFLECVQDMDHENMFWYRQDPGLGLRLIYFSYDVKMKEKGDIPEGYSVSREKKERFSLILESASTNQTSMYLCASSRQGSPGNTIYFGEGSWLTVV.

This clone occurred once. The chain recombines TRBV10-3 with TRBJ2-5, with 7 bases fitting TRBD2. From germline, CDR1 is ENHRY and CDR2 SYGVKD. The trim removed 5 bases at V and 4 bases at J, leaving 7 bases unmatched. This CDR3 is built from 14 residues. The CDR3 region is CAISRQRETETQYF. DNA of the CDR3: TGTGCCATCAGTCGGCAGCGGGAAACAGAGACCCAGTACTTC.

This clone was counted a single time. The V and J genes are TRBV30 and TRBJ1-2; TRBD1 matches 7 bases. The CDR3 contains 13 residues. V lost 5 bases and J lost 5; bases outside the gene matches: 8. CDR1 and CDR2 (germline): GTSNPN, SVGIG (reference sequence). Here the CDR3 reads CAWGLTGRYGYTF. The DNA for the CDR3 is TGTGCCTGGGGACTGACAGGGCGGTATGGCTACACCTTC.

This clone was detected once. CDR3 protein: CASSTHRGSGNTIYF. The CDR3 nucleotides are TGTGCCAGCAGTACCCACAGGGGCTCCGGAAACACCATATATTTT. The genes are TRBV6-1 and TRBJ1-3, with 7 bases identical to TRBD1. After removal of 5 bases from V and 4 bases from J, the junction contained 8 bases not matched to a gene. From germline, CDR1 is MNHNS and CDR2 SASEGT. CDR3 size: 15 residues.

Written as DNA, the CDR3 is TGCGCCAGCAGCCAAGATCCAGGCAGGGGGGAAAAACTGTTTTTT. This encodes CASSQDPGRGEKLFF. The rearrangement joins TRBV4-1 to TRBJ1-4, with 7 positions matching TRBD1. The CDR3 is made up of 15 amino acids. Per the germline V gene, CDR1 is MGHRA and CDR2 is YSYEKL. Germline trimming cut 0 bases from V and 8 bases from J; bases unmatched to any gene: 6.

The V call is TRBV6-5, the J call TRBJ1-4, with a weak D call TRBD1 (6 bases). There are 14 residues in the CDR3. Looked up from germline, CDR1 is MNHEY and CDR2 is SVGAGI. V was clipped by 4 bases and J by 8 bases, with 14 bases between them. The CDR3 loop is CASSSRQVQEKLFF. CDR3 sequence (DNA): TGTGCCAGCAGTTCCAGACAGGTGCAAGAAAAACTGTTTTTT.

The rearrangement uses TRBV5-1 and TRBJ2-7; 11 positions agree with TRBD1. The length of the CDR3 is 16 residues. Trimming took 0 bases from V and 1 from J; bases not matched to a gene: 3. In germline, CDR1 is SGHRS, CDR2 YFSETQ. The CDR3 loop reads CASSLAGTGGSYEQYF. In DNA, the CDR3 is TGCGCCAGCAGCTTGGCCGGGACAGGGGGTTCCTACGAGCAGTACTTC.

The V gene is TRBV6-8, the J gene TRBJ2-1; D is possibly TRBD2 (6 bases). CDR1 MNHGY and CDR2 SAAAGT come from the germline V gene. This CDR3 contains 15 residues. The V end was cut by 6 bases, the J end by 11 bases, with 23 bases between. The CDR3 nucleotides are TGTGCCAGCAGCTTTAACGACCGGAGGGCTATTCAGCAGTTCTTC. It specifies CASSFNDRRAIQQFF.

The chain carries TRBV5-1 and TRBJ2-1, with 7 nucleotides matching TRBD1. Germline V gene sequence: CDR1 SGHRS, CDR2 YFSETQ. The CDR3 sequence is 13 residues long. Trimming at V came to 4 bases and at J to 5 bases, leaving 3 bases not matched to a gene. The CDR3 loop is CASSPDRDNEQFF. The CDR3 bases are TGCGCCAGCAGCCCCGACAGGGACAATGAGCAGTTCTTC.

The J gene is TRBJ2-1, the V gene TRBV6-4; 7 nucleotides line up with TRBD2. V was pared by 3 bases and J by 0 bases, with 2 bases of the junction left unmatched. Per the germline V gene, CDR1 is MRHNA and CDR2 is SNTAGT. The length of the CDR3 is 15 residues. The CDR3 DNA reads as TGTGCCAGCAGTGAAGGCGGGAGCTCCTACAATGAGCAGTTCTTC. This translates into CASSEGGSSYNEQFF.

This sequence joins TRBV5-1 and TRBJ2-2; possible D gene TRBD2, 6 bases. CDR1 is SGHRS, CDR2 YFSETQ, per germline. There are 15 residues in the CDR3. Deletions cut 0 bases from V and 5 bases from J, with 11 bases between. CDR3 sequence (DNA): TGCGCCAGCAGCTTGGGTAGCGGAAGAACCGGGGAGCTGTTTTTT. Translating it yields CASSLGSGRTGELFF.

This clone was counted between two and nine times. The chain uses TRBV6-1 and TRBJ2-2; D gene uncertain. Germline CDR1 is MNHNS and CDR2 is SASEGT. Trimming cost V 6 bases and J 5 bases, with 7 bases left between them. CDR3 size: 12 residues. Here the CDR3 DNA reads TGTGCCAGCAGAAGTAGTACCGGGGAGCTGTTTTTT. Translated: CASRSSTGELFF.

Here the CDR3 DNA reads TGTGCCAGCAGCAAAGGCGGACAGGTTCGGAGGGAGCTGTTTTTT. As protein: CASSKGGQVRRELFF. The chain joins TRBV21-1 to TRBJ2-2; the table calls TRBD1, which could not be checked here. TRBV21-1 is annotated as a pseudogene. The CDR3 sequence is 15 residues long.

The gene calls are TRBV29-1 and TRBJ1-2; D unresolved. Trimming removed 6 bases at V and 4 bases at J, with 9 bases between. Germline CDR1 and CDR2: SQVTM and ANQGSEA. The CDR3 length is 11 residues. The CDR3 region is CSVSSIYGYTF. CDR3 DNA: TGCAGCGTCTCGAGTATCTATGGCTACACCTTC. Supplemented by reference TRBV29-1 and TRBJ1-2, the full variable domain reads SAVISQKPSRDICQRGTSLTIQCQVDSQVTMMFWYRQQPGQSLTLIATANQGSEATYESGFVIDKFPISRPNLTFSTLTVSNMSPEDSSIYLCSVSSIYGYTFGSGTRLTVV.

This chain connects TRBV29-1 to TRBJ2-5, with D perhaps TRBD2 (6 bases). The length of the CDR3 is 12 residues. With 8 bases removed from V and 1 base from J, the gap between germline ends came to 11 bases. Germline CDR1 SQVTM, CDR2 ANQGSEA. The CDR3 nucleotides are TGCAGCTCTTACGGGGGCCAAGAGACCCAGTACTTC. Protein sequence: CSSYGGQETQYF. The full variable domain, in which reference TRBV29-1 and TRBJ2-5 provide the parts outside the CDR3, is SAVISQKPSRDICQRGTSLTIQCQVDSQVTMMFWYRQQPGQSLTLIATANQGSEATYESGFVIDKFPISRPNLTFSTLTVSNMSPEDSSIYLCSSYGGQETQYFGPGTRLLVL.

The chain couples TRBV11-2 to TRBJ1-2, with 10 bases identical to TRBD1. CDR3 size: 15 residues. Per germline, CDR1 SGHAT and CDR2 FQNNGV. V was clipped by 6 bases and J by 5 bases; unmatched bases: 9. The CDR3 nucleotides read TGTGCCAGCAGGTTCCGGACAGGGGGAAGTTATGGCTACACCTTC. Protein sequence: CASRFRTGGSYGYTF. Supplemented by reference TRBV11-2 and TRBJ1-2, the full variable domain reads EAGVAQSPRYKIIEKRQSVAFWCNPISGHATLYWYQQILGQGPKLLIQFQNNGVVDDSQLPKDRFSAERLKGVDSTLKIQPAKLEDSAVYLCASRFRTGGSYGYTFGSGTRLTVV.

As to this clone: One end of the junction fails to match germline, which may point to a read error. The V call is TRBV7-7, the J call TRBJ2-1; tentative D call: TRBD2 (6 bases). CDR3 length equals 15 residues. Germline CDR1 reads SSHAT; CDR2 reads FNYEAQ (reference sequence). The CDR3 DNA is TGTGCTAGCAGCTTAGGCCCTCCCGGAGGGGATGAGCAGTTCTTC. Residues: CASSLGPPGGDEQFF.

This chain links TRBV29-1 with TRBJ2-5, with TRBD1 matching 9 bases. V shed 1 base and J 2 bases; nucleotides not matched to a gene: 5. The germline V gene encodes CDR1 SQVTM and CDR2 ANQGSEA. The CDR3 is 15 amino acids. CDR3 sequence (DNA): TGCAGCGTTGAAGGATATGGGACAGGGCAAGAGACCCAGTACTTC. It is translated as CSVEGYGTGQETQYF. The variable domain in full, with the rest retrieved from reference TRBV29-1 and TRBJ2-5, is SAVISQKPSRDICQRGTSLTIQCQVDSQVTMMFWYRQQPGQSLTLIATANQGSEATYESGFVIDKFPISRPNLTFSTLTVSNMSPEDSSIYLCSVEGYGTGQETQYFGPGTRLLVL.

In DNA, the CDR3 is TGCAGCGGAGGCCCTAGCGGACCTAGCTCCTACAATGAGCAGTTCTTC. This sequence encodes CSGGPSGPSSYNEQFF. The V call is TRBV29-1, the J call TRBJ2-1; 7 nucleotides align to TRBD2. V dropped 7 bases and J dropped 0; count of bases not matched to a gene: 12. The length of the CDR3 is 16 residues. The germline gives CDR1 SQVTM, CDR2 ANQGSEA.